Below are 7 T cell receptor beta chains sequenced from a single sample in a study of cytomegalovirus exposure and HLA in healthy donors. The PCR was carried out with 60 Vbeta primers and 13 Jbeta primers. Data came from immunoSEQ multiplex PCR; TCRdb stores just in-frame clones and leaves some out. The sample contains over 100,000 clones, roughly 76% of which appear only once. The sequenced material came from PBMCs. These receptors originate from a woman between 45 and 60 years old in good health and CMV-seropositive.

This clone was seen just once. V usage is TRBV5-1 and J usage is TRBJ2-7, with 8 bases matching TRBD1. Germline V gene sequence: CDR1 SGHRS, CDR2 YFSETQ. CDR3 length equals 15 residues. V dropped 2 bases and J dropped 1; count of bases not matched to a gene: 5. The DNA for the CDR3 is TGCGCCAGCAGCTTCGGCGGGACAGGATCCTACGAGCAGTACTTC. It specifies CASSFGGTGSYEQYF.

The chain carries TRBV19 and TRBJ1-2; D unclear. The germline CDR1 and CDR2 sequences are LNHDA and SQIVND (reference sequence). The CDR3 has 13 amino acids. V was cut by 3 bases and J by 3 bases, with 8 bases left in between. CDR3 region: CASSMEGDYGYTF. CDR3 coding DNA: TGTGCCAGTAGTATGGAGGGTGACTATGGCTACACCTTC.

The V and J genes are TRBV19 and TRBJ1-3; no clear D gene. The CDR3 spans 13 residues. Trimming stripped 6 bases from V and 2 bases from J, with 8 bases between. Germline V lookup: CDR1 LNHDA, CDR2 SQIVND (reference sequence). CDR3 region: CASRGDAGNTIYF. In DNA, the CDR3 is TGTGCCAGTAGAGGAGACGCTGGAAACACCATATATTTT.

This chain links TRBV4-3 with TRBJ1-2; 7 bases align to TRBD1. The CDR3 is 14 amino acids. V was clipped by 2 bases and J by 7 bases; unmatched bases: 7. Per germline, CDR1 LGHNA and CDR2 YSLEER. In nucleotides, the CDR3 is TGCGCCAGCAGCCAACAGGGGGGATTAGTTGGCTACACCTTC. Translated: CASSQQGGLVGYTF.

For this clone: Other DNA sequences of this sample code for an identical CDR3. This rearrangement joins TRBV6-5 to TRBJ1-2; the match to TRBD1 covers 8 bases. Germline V lookup: CDR1 MNHEY, CDR2 SVGAGI. The CDR3 has 13 residues. With V trimmed by 5 bases and J by 8 bases, 7 bases remained unmatched. CDR3 region: CASSPDRGGGYTF. For the CDR3, the DNA is TGTGCCAGCAGTCCCGACAGGGGAGGCGGCTACACCTTC.

This rearrangement joins TRBV6-1 to TRBJ1-5; D remains ambiguous. Between the trimmed V and J ends, which lost 1 base and 5 bases, there was a span of 6 bases. CDR3 length equals 13 residues. In germline, CDR1 is MNHNS, CDR2 SASEGT. The chain's CDR3 is CASSEVKYQPQHF. The CDR3 DNA sequence: TGTGCCAGCAGTGAAGTAAAATATCAGCCCCAGCATTTT.

This clone was counted only a few times. The chain combines TRBV6-6 with TRBJ2-7; tentatively, D is TRBD2 (5 bases). CDR1 MNHNY and CDR2 SVGAGI come from the germline V gene (reference sequence). The CDR3 runs to 14 residues. Trimming left V 5 bases short and J 1 base short, with 12 bases between. CDR3 coding DNA: TGTGCCAGCAGTCGGGAAATGATGTCCTACGAGCAGTACTTC. Amino acid sequence: CASSREMMSYEQYF.